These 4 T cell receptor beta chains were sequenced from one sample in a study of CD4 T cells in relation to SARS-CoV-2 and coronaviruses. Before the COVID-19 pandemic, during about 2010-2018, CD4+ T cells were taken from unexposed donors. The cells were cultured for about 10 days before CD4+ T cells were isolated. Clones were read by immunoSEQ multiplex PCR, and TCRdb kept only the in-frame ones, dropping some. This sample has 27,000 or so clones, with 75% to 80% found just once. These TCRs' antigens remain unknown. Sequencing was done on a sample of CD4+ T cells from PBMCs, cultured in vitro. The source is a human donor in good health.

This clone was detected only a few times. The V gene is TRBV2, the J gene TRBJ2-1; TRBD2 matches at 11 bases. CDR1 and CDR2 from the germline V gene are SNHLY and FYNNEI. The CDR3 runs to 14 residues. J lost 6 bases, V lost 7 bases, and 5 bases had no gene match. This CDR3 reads CASTPGTSGNEQFF. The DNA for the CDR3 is TGTGCCAGCACCCCCGGGACTAGCGGCAATGAGCAGTTCTTC.

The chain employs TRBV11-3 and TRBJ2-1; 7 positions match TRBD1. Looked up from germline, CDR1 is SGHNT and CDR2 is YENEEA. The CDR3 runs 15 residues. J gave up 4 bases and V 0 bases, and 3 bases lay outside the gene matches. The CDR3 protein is CASSLDGTEYNEQFF. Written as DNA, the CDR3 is TGTGCCAGCAGCTTAGATGGGACAGAATACAATGAGCAGTTCTTC.

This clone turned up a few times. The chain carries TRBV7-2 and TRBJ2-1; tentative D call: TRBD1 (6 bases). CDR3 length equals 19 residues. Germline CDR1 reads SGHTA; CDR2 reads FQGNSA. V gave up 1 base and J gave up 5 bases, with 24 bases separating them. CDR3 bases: TGTGCCAGCAGCTTAGGGGGACACAGGGTGGGTACAACCGACAATGAGCAGTTCTTC. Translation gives CASSLGGHRVGTTDNEQFF.

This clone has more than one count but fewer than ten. CDR3 sequence (DNA): TGTGCCAGTCGTCAATCGGGGGAGACCCAGTACTTC. This translates into CASRQSGETQYF. The genes are TRBV19 and TRBJ2-5, with D possibly matching TRBD2 (5 bases). The germline CDR1 and CDR2 sequences are LNHDA and SQIVND (reference sequence). Trimming shortened V by 8 bases and J by 5 bases, and 12 bases separated the two germline ends. The CDR3 is 12 residues long.